The sequence of this TCR beta chain was determined in a study of a mutant IDH1 vaccine in newly diagnosed glioma. Study context: Patients got radiotherapy, temozolomide, or both beforehand, and most got both. Study outcomes and limitations: Pseudoprogression appeared independent of alterations in top peripheral clonotypes. The vaccine induced immune responses, and these occurred in around 93% of patients.

TCRdb's copy holds only in-frame clones and misses some; the assay was immunoSEQ multiplex PCR. The sample consists of 68,000 or so clones, 79% of them appearing once. Germline V gene sequence: CDR1 SEHNR, CDR2 FQNEAQ (reference sequence). Trimming removed 0 bases at V and 4 bases at J, with 15 bases between. The CDR3 is 16 residues long. Notes on this clone: Antigen: not known.

Time point indicated: baseline, week 1 (first vaccination visit). This sample's treatment: pre-vaccination baseline after standard-of-care therapy. The astrocytomas were IDH1-mutant, ATRX-negative, and WHO grade 3 or 4. The chain couples TRBV7-9 to TRBJ1-2, with D unresolved. Sample: PBMCs, taken from a glioma patient treated with radiotherapy, temozolomide or both. This receptor was obtained from a man aged 50 to 59 with glioma. The CDR3 DNA is TGTGCCAGCAGCTTAGCTTATAACAGAAATATCTATGGCTACACCTTC. This codes for CASSLAYNRNIYGYTF.